This is a list of T cell receptor beta chains from one sample in a study of post-analysis software for immune sequencing data. TCRdb passed the PCR reads through MiXCR, listing each CDR3 protein once. The repertoire holds fewer than 850,000 distinct CDR3 sequences, around 42% seen once, with roughly 5% in the top ten. Sequencing was done on a sample of blood. These receptors all stem from a girl between 10 and 17 years old with multiple sclerosis. CDR3s include the opening cysteine and the closing phenylalanine or tryptophan. Fields, in order: CDR3 DNA, CDR3 protein, D gene, J gene, clone size, V gene. D genes are given only for firm matches. A row's size may be missing; if present it is once, few, many or a size class.

TGCAGCGTTGAGGGATGGGGGACAGGGGTAGAAGCTTTCTTT	CSVEGWGTGVEAFF	TRBD1	TRBJ1-1	-	TRBV29-1
TGTGCCAGCAGTTTAGGGGCAGGACCACTCTCGGAGAATCAGCCCCAGCATTTT	CASSLGAGPLSENQPQHF	-	TRBJ1-5	-	TRBV12-3/TRBV12-4
TGTGCCAGCAGCTTAGGCCCCTGGACTGAGCAGTTCTTC	CASSLGPWTEQFF	-	TRBJ2-1	-	TRBV11-2
TGCGCCAGCAGCCCAGAAGGGGGTAGAGGGGCCAACGTCCTGACTTTC	CASSPEGGRGANVLTF	-	TRBJ2-6	many	TRBV5-1
TGCAGCGTGAAGACCGGGACAGGGGTCTACGAGCAGTACTTC	CSVKTGTGVYEQYF	TRBD1	TRBJ2-7	-	TRBV29-1
TGCAGTGCTATGCCCGGGGCAGGGACTGAAGCTTTCTTT	CSAMPGAGTEAFF	-	TRBJ1-1	-	TRBV20-1
TGTGCCAGTAGTGATGTCCAGGACAGCGATCCTAATGAAAAACTGTTTTTT	CASSDVQDSDPNEKLFF	-	TRBJ1-4	-	TRBV19
TGTGCCAGCAGTCCCCCCAAAGGGCTAGGGGCCAACGTCCTGACTTTC	CASSPPKGLGANVLTF	-	TRBJ2-6	-	TRBV27
TGTGCCATCAGCCCCTCAGGGTACGAGCAGTACTTC	CAISPSGYEQYF	-	TRBJ2-7	-	TRBV10-3
TGCAGCGCTCCCCTAGGTTTCCAAGAGACCCAGTACTTC	CSAPLGFQETQYF	-	TRBJ2-5	-	TRBV29-1
TGCGCCAGCAGCTCGGCCGGGACTAGCGGGAGAGAGACCCAGTACTTC	CASSSAGTSGRETQYF	TRBD2	TRBJ2-5	-	TRBV5-1
TGTGCCAGCAGCCAAGAGGGCGGCGGGACGGGGACAGATACGCAGTATTTT	CASSQEGGGTGTDTQYF	-	TRBJ2-3	-	TRBV3-1